These T cell receptor beta chains were read from a single sample in a study of OX40 agonist ivuxolimab in advanced cancers. Clones were sequenced by immunoSEQ multiplex PCR, and TCRdb holds only the in-frame ones, with some missing. The sample yields about 48,000 clones, 83% seen once. The sample consisted of CD4+ or CD8+ T cells sorted from blood, taken in a trial of the OX40 agonist ivuxolimab. The receptors come from an adult with an advanced solid tumor such as melanoma, head and neck, liver or kidney cancer. CDR3s include the opening cysteine and the closing phenylalanine or tryptophan. D genes are given only for firm matches. The size field is filled for only some rows; it gives once, few, many or a size class.

j_call	v_call	clone_size	d_call	cdr3_aa	cdr3_nt
TRBJ2-7	TRBV2	NA	NA	CASSVRGYEQYF	TGTGCCAGCAGCGTACGGGGGTACGAGCAGTACTTC
TRBJ1-5	TRBV4-1	NA	TRBD1	CASSQRQGENQPQHF	TGCGCCAGCAGCCAAAGACAGGGAGAGAATCAGCCCCAGCATTTT
TRBJ2-3	TRBV19	NA	TRBD2	CATGAGATDTQYF	TGTGCCACCGGAGCGGGGGCCACAGATACGCAGTATTTT
TRBJ1-6	TRBV9	NA	NA	CASSVDNGGRQSPLHF	TGTGCCAGCAGCGTAGATAACGGGGGCCGTCAGTCACCCCTCCACTTT
TRBJ1-1	TRBV29-1	NA	TRBD1	CSVATGGDTEAFF	TGCAGCGTCGCGACAGGGGGGGACACTGAAGCTTTCTTT
TRBJ1-2	TRBV19	few	NA	CASTADQGRGYTF	TGTGCCAGTACCGCCGACCAGGGGCGAGGCTACACCTTC
TRBJ2-3	TRBV5-1	NA	NA	CASSYTVTDTQYF	TGCGCCAGCAGCTACACAGTCACAGATACGCAGTATTTT
TRBJ2-7	TRBV5-1	NA	NA	CASSLLGGEQYF	TGCGCCAGCAGCTTGCTGGGGGGAGAGCAGTACTTC
TRBJ1-3	TRBV6-5	NA	NA	CASSYGAWGGNTIYF	TGTGCCAGCAGTTACGGCGCGTGGGGGGGAAACACCATATATTTT
TRBJ2-5	TRBV6-6	NA	NA	CASSRGVQETQYF	TGTGCCAGCAGCCGAGGGGTCCAAGAGACCCAGTACTTC
TRBJ1-2	TRBV5-1	NA	TRBD1	CASSLQGTGGETGYGYTF	TGCGCCAGCAGCTTGCAAGGGACAGGGGGCGAAACAGGCTATGGCTACACCTTC
TRBJ2-1	TRBV5-1	NA	NA	CASSLDRRWDEQFF	TGCGCCAGCAGCTTGGATCGGAGATGGGACGAGCAGTTCTTC
TRBJ1-4	TRBV19	medium-sized	TRBD1	CASSGAGTATNEKLFF	TGTGCCAGTAGTGGGGCGGGGACAGCAACTAATGAAAAACTGTTTTTT
TRBJ2-7	TRBV21-1	few	NA	CASSPRRPYEQYF	TGTGCCAGCAGCCCGAGACGGCCCTACGAGCAGTACTTC
TRBJ2-3	TRBV7-3	NA	NA	CASSLNGAAGVPDTQYF	TGTGCCAGCAGCTTAAACGGAGCCGCAGGGGTCCCAGATACGCAGTATTTT
TRBJ2-7	TRBV11-3	NA	TRBD1	CASSLETGYEQYF	TGTGCCAGCAGCTTAGAGACAGGGTACGAGCAGTACTTC
TRBJ1-1	TRBV11-3	NA	NA	CASSHRVNTEAFF	TGTGCCAGCAGCCATCGGGTGAACACTGAAGCTTTCTTT
TRBJ2-7	TRBV2	NA	TRBD1	CASGQAYEQYF	TGTGCCAGCGGACAGGCCTACGAGCAGTACTTC
TRBJ1-5	TRBV2	NA	NA	CASSVPGGNQPQHF	TGTGCCAGCAGTGTACCAGGGGGCAATCAGCCCCAGCATTTT
TRBJ2-7	TRBV5-4	NA	NA	CASSQGTSYEQYF	TGTGCCAGCAGCCAGGGAACTTCCTACGAGCAGTACTTC
TRBJ2-5	TRBV9	NA	NA	CASSPRPSQIQETQYF	TGTGCCAGCAGCCCCCGGCCCTCTCAGATTCAAGAGACCCAGTACTTC
TRBJ2-7	TRBV6-1	few	TRBD1	CASSEASGQGGNEQYF	TGTGCCAGCAGTGAAGCGTCAGGACAGGGGGGGAACGAGCAGTACTTC
TRBJ2-3	TRBV2	NA	NA	CASKTDHGADTQYF	TGTGCCAGCAAAACCGACCATGGCGCAGATACGCAGTATTTT
TRBJ1-1	TRBV18	NA	TRBD1	CASSTQGAEAFF	TGTGCCAGCTCAACGCAGGGGGCTGAAGCTTTCTTT
TRBJ2-3	TRBV5-4	NA	TRBD1	CASSLDRASTDTQYF	TGTGCCAGCAGCCTAGACAGGGCCAGCACAGATACGCAGTATTTT
TRBJ2-3	TRBV4-2	NA	TRBD1	CASSRVLGPGGTDTQYF	TGTGCCAGCAGCCGGGTCCTAGGGCCAGGGGGTACAGATACGCAGTATTTT
TRBJ1-6	TRBV6-5	once	NA	CASSPPGSNSPLHF	TGTGCCAGCAGTCCCCCCGGGTCTAATTCACCCCTCCACTTT
TRBJ2-3	TRBV6-1	NA	NA	CASSERGDPGDTQYF	TGTGCCAGCAGTGAAAGGGGGGACCCCGGAGATACGCAGTATTTT
TRBJ2-3	TRBV20-1	NA	NA	CSATSTDTQYF	TGCAGTGCTACTAGTACCGATACGCAGTATTTT
TRBJ1-2	TRBV6-5	few	NA	CASSYQRGFDYGYTF	TGTGCCAGCAGTTACCAAAGGGGCTTTGACTATGGCTACACCTTC
TRBJ2-7	TRBV5-1	NA	NA	CASSLEGGIYEQYF	TGCGCCAGCAGCTTGGAGGGGGGAATCTACGAGCAGTACTTC
TRBJ1-2	TRBV9	NA	TRBD1	CASSARGGDRGLGYTF	TGTGCCAGCAGCGCCAGAGGGGGGGACAGGGGGCTTGGCTACACCTTC
TRBJ1-1	TRBV19	NA	NA	CASSKLFQGSLGTEAFF	TGTGCCAGTAGTAAACTATTCCAAGGGTCCTTGGGCACTGAAGCTTTCTTT
TRBJ1-2	TRBV20-1	NA	NA	CSARDLLGYTF	TGCAGTGCTAGAGACCTCTTAGGCTACACCTTC
TRBJ1-6	TRBV4-3	few	NA	CASSASHRVEVSPLHF	TGCGCCAGCAGCGCGTCACACAGGGTCGAGGTTTCACCCCTCCACTTT
TRBJ2-5	TRBV7-8	NA	TRBD2	CASSPSPTSGAGTQYF	TGTGCCAGCAGCCCAAGCCCGACTAGCGGGGCGGGGACCCAGTACTTC
TRBJ1-6	TRBV7-2	NA	NA	CASSPQGWNSPLHF	TGTGCCAGCAGCCCCCAGGGTTGGAATTCACCCCTCCACTTT
TRBJ1-1	TRBV29-1	NA	NA	CSVNQGTGTEAFF	TGCAGCGTTAATCAGGGGACGGGCACTGAAGCTTTCTTT
TRBJ2-2	TRBV11-2	NA	NA	CASSLQGPGELFF	TGTGCCAGCAGCTTACAGGGTCCCGGGGAGCTGTTTTTT
TRBJ2-3	TRBV27	NA	TRBD1	CASLPRAGTGNTDTQYF	TGTGCCAGCCTACCTAGGGCCGGGACAGGGAACACAGATACGCAGTATTTT
TRBJ2-7	TRBV5-6	NA	TRBD1	CASSAGQGSTYYEQYF	TGTGCCAGCAGCGCTGGACAGGGATCGACTTACTACGAGCAGTACTTC
TRBJ2-3	TRBV7-3	NA	NA	CASSLMAAITDTQYF	TGTGCCAGCAGCTTAATGGCGGCGATCACAGATACGCAGTATTTT
TRBJ1-3	TRBV29-1	NA	NA	CSVVGPGNTIYF	TGCAGCGTTGTGGGGCCTGGAAACACCATATATTTT
TRBJ2-7	TRBV7-2	NA	TRBD2	CASSTRTSGGLGEQYF	TGTGCCAGCAGCACCCGGACTAGCGGGGGCTTGGGCGAGCAGTACTTC
TRBJ2-5	TRBV7-2	NA	NA	CASSLQWPQYF	TGTGCCAGCAGCTTGCAGTGGCCCCAGTACTTC
TRBJ2-2	TRBV4-2	NA	TRBD2	CASSQRLSGGGTGELFF	TGTGCCAGCAGCCAGCGACTAAGCGGGGGGGGCACCGGGGAGCTGTTTTTT
TRBJ2-5	TRBV7-6	NA	NA	CASSLAPQETQYF	TGTGCCAGCAGCTTAGCACCCCAAGAGACCCAGTACTTC
TRBJ2-2	TRBV10-3	few	NA	CATRGRGAQANTGELFF	TGTGCCACCCGCGGCAGGGGGGCCCAAGCGAACACCGGGGAGCTGTTTTTT
TRBJ2-3	TRBV5-8	NA	TRBD1	CASSPGGRLEGDTQYF	TGTGCCAGCAGCCCAGGGGGAAGGCTCGAGGGAGATACGCAGTATTTT